In this sample, the clone carrying this T cell receptor (beta chain) turned up a few times. No antigen is known for it. The data were produced by immunoSEQ multiplex PCR, yet TCRdb's version contains in-frame clones alone and is incomplete. The sample yields 90,000 to 150,000 clones, 85% to 90% seen once. The CDR3 consists of 15 residues. CDR1 and CDR2 from the germline V gene are GTSNPN and SVGIG (reference sequence). The germline V and J ends were trimmed by 2 bases and 6 bases, with 17 bases remaining between them. This record belongs to a study of cytomegalovirus exposure and HLA in healthy donors. Points from the study as a whole: Cytomegalovirus association was listed for approximately 150 TCR beta chains. Three chains linked to CMV were shown in vitro to be specific for CMV antigens. The finding came from a later analysis; first-cohort TCR clusters tended to co-occur in the 130 or so validation repertoires.

Sequencing input: PBMCs. The gene calls are TRBV30 and TRBJ1-5, with D possibly matching TRBD1 (5 bases). This clonotype originated in a woman aged 25 to 39 in good health and CMV-seronegative. The CDR3 reads CAWSPRGQGGQPQHF. The CDR3 DNA is TGTGCCTGGAGTCCCCGCGGGCAGGGAGGTCAGCCCCAGCATTTT.